This passage covers 6 T cell receptor beta chains from one sample sequenced in a study of blood T cell repertoires in COVID-19. Libraries were prepared by immunoSEQ multiplex PCR; TCRdb keeps only in-frame clonotypes and omits some of them. The sample gives some 120,000 clones, around nine tenths of which show up once; about 4% is in the top ten. Sequenced: peripheral blood. These receptors all come from a man in his fifties or sixties with active COVID-19.

CDR3 amino acids: CASSRNRGGEQYV. CDR3 DNA sequence: TGTGCCAGCAGCCGAAACAGGGGTGGTGAGCAGTACGTC. The V and J genes are TRBV11-2 and TRBJ2-7, with 7 bases lining up with TRBD1. This CDR3 comprises 13 residues. Trimming removed 5 bases from V and 7 bases from J; junction bases left unmatched: 8. Germline V gene lookup returns CDR1 SGHAT and CDR2 FQNNGV.

The chain carries TRBV3-1 (or the pseudogene TRBV3-2) and TRBJ2-3; no reliable D call. The V and J ends lost 4 bases and 2 bases respectively, with 13 bases between them. Germline V lookup: CDR1 LGHDT, CDR2 YNNKEL (reference sequence). The CDR3 consists of 15 residues. The CDR3 sequence is CASSPTYEVTDTQYF. The CDR3 DNA reads TGTGCCAGCAGCCCAACCTACGAGGTCACAGATACGCAGTATTTT.

This sequence joins TRBV7-3 and TRBJ2-5, with D perhaps matching TRBD2 (7 bases). This CDR3 region has 15 residues. The ends were cut back, 3 bases at V and 9 bases at J, with 20 bases in the middle. Per germline, CDR1 SGHTA and CDR2 FQGTGA. The CDR3: CASSFFGRGGGPQYF. Written as DNA, the CDR3 is TGTGCCAGCAGCTTCTTCGGAAGGGGCGGGGGCCCCCAGTACTTC.

This chain uses TRBV5-1 with TRBJ1-6, with 8 bases identical to TRBD1. The CDR3 covers 16 residues. Germline assignment: CDR1 SGHRS and CDR2 YFSETQ. Losses at the gene ends were 8 bases for V and 6 bases for J; bases not matched to a gene: 13. CDR3 sequence reads: CASQGAGLGSNSPLHF. CDR3 nucleotides: TGCGCCAGTCAGGGGGCAGGGTTAGGATCTAATTCACCCCTCCACTTT.

The V gene is TRBV11-2, the J gene TRBJ2-2; D is perhaps TRBD1 (5 bases). Germline loops: CDR1 SGHAT, CDR2 FQNNGV. Trimming cost V 1 base and J 1 base, with 7 bases left between them. The CDR3 is 15 amino acids. CDR3 loop: CASSLGGLNTGELFF. In nucleotides, the CDR3 is TGTGCCAGCAGCTTAGGGGGCTTGAACACCGGGGAGCTGTTTTTT.

The chain carries TRBV2 and TRBJ2-3; the match to TRBD1 covers 10 bases. The CDR3 totals 15 residues. The V gene end was trimmed by 8 bases and the J gene end by 1 base; junction bases not matched to a gene: 6. The V gene's germline CDR1 is SNHLY and CDR2 FYNNEI. The CDR3 protein is CASSPGQGGTDTQYF. The CDR3 coding sequence is TGTGCCAGCTCCCCTGGACAGGGGGGCACAGATACGCAGTATTTT.